This T cell receptor (beta chain) was observed in a study of glioma-infiltrating T cells listed by TCRdb under 2016. For the wider study: TCR alpha- and beta-chain repertoires were sequenced from glioma tissue, non-neoplastic brain tissue and matched peripheral blood mononuclear cells. To gauge divergence between tissue and blood T-cell populations, every tissue-infiltrating repertoire was compared against the peripheral blood repertoire from the same patient. Three low-grade glioma patients, about 8 primary glioblastoma patients and three non-glioma patients contributing non-neoplastic brain tissue were included in the paired cohort.

The paper's findings and limits, for the study overall: VJ-independent divergence between tissue and blood was found to be below expectation in non-neoplastic patients but above expectation in all gliomas, particularly low-grade gliomas. Very few CDR3 sequences were found to be shared between tissue and blood, and this scarcity was attributed to high CDR3 diversity and limited sampling. Group comparisons were based on small numbers of patients: three non-neoplastic, three low-grade glioma and eight or nine glioblastoma patients.

Many counts were recorded for this clonotype. No cognate antigen has been identified for it. Base qualities are missing; no much larger clone stands one base away. Trimmed from V: 4 bases; trimmed from J: 2 bases; junction bases lacking a gene match: 4. From cysteine to phenylalanine, the CDR3 is 15 amino acids long. The kept DNA is CDR3 alone, 45 bases in frame from the first base. The germline V gene supplies CDR1 MNHNS and CDR2 SASEGT. TCR alpha and beta CDR3 regions were amplified with the iRepertoire nested amplicon-rescue multiplex PCR (arm-PCR) platform from RNA. The input for one-step reverse transcription and amplification was about 95-450 ng of tissue mRNA or PBMC total RNA. After bead purification, a secondary multiplex PCR added Illumina adapters, and libraries were gel-purified between 200 and 400 bp. Internal 6-nucleotide barcodes were carried by the libraries and were used for demultiplexing. Sequencing of the libraries was done on an Illumina MiSeq using 2x220 or 2x250 nucleotide paired-end reads. As for how the authors treated the data: FLASH 1.2.11 was used to merge paired reads, and BWA-MEM then aligned the reads to the GRCh37 human genome before TRA and TRB reads were extracted. V and J assignment used an IMGT-derived reference of cassette sequences and CDR3 motifs that included pseudogenes. Reads were translated in three frames, and productive CDR3s were defined by a C…FGXG motif without stop codons. Unique combinations of V-J cassette pair and CDR3 amino acid sequence were defined as clonotypes. Reads were filtered by Hamming distance, thresholded by each sample's sequence error rate in mapped regions. TCRdb passed the public sequencing reads through fastp at Q25 and MiXCR, retaining productive beta sequences. CDR3 protein duplicates are merged, each entry listing the most common genes and DNA. TCRdb's processing, not the study's, gives the V and J calls here. Here the sample has about 110,000 distinct CDR3 sequences; less than 30% occur a single time. The leading ten clones occupy roughly 37% of the sample.

This sequence uses TRBV6-1 and TRBJ1-1; 10 junctional bases match TRBD1. Sequenced material: glioma tissue, nonneoplastic brain tissue, or PBMCs (not recorded which). The sequence was collected from a human donor with low-grade glioma or glioblastoma, undergoing nonglioma brain surgery, or in good health (not recorded which). The sequence in DNA is TGTGCCAGCAGTGGACGGACAGGGGGAAACACTGAAGCTTTCTTT. Its translation reads: CASSGRTGGNTEAFF.